The entry below describes one T cell receptor (beta chain). The target antigen is unknown. One entry per CDR3 protein, called by TCRdb with MiXCR from the reads. The repertoire consists of around 530,000 distinct CDR3 sequences, with roughly 29% occurring once and the leading ten covering roughly 13%. The data stem from a study of T cell repertoires in cytomegalovirus infection. Study outcomes and limitations: Clonotype analysis showed dominance of the ex vivo response by HLA-C-restricted CMV-specific TCR beta clonotypes.

This TCR derives from a human donor in good health (CMV status not recorded). Some clones in this sample may be carry-over from other donors' samples. Material: PBMCs.

The CDR3 loop reads CASSARGGGQPQHF. CDR3 DNA sequence: TGTGCCAGCAGCGCCAGGGGGGGTGGGCAGCCCCAGCATTTT. The V gene is TRBV7-9, the J gene TRBJ1-5, with 7 bases identical to TRBD1. V was pared by 5 bases and J by 7 bases, with 8 bases of the junction left unmatched. The germline V gene has CDR1 SEHNR and CDR2 FQNEAQ (reference sequence). The CDR3 spans 14 residues.